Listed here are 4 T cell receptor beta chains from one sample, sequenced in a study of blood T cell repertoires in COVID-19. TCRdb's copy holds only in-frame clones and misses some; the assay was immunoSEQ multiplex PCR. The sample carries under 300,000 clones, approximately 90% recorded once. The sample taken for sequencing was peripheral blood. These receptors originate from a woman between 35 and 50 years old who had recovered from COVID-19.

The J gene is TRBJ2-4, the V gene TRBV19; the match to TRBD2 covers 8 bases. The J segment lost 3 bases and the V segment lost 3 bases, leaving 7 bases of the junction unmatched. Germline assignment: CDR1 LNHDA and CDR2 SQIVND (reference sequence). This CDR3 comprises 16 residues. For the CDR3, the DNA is TGTGCCAGTAGTATCCGAGCGGGAGACGACAAAAACATTCAGTACTTC. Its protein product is CASSIRAGDDKNIQYF.

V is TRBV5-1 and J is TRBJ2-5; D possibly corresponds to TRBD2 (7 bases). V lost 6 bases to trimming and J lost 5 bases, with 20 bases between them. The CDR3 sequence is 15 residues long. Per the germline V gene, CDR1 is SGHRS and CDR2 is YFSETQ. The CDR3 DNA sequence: TGCGCCAGCACCCCGTGGGGGGGGCGGCGGGAGACCCAGTACTTC. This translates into CASTPWGGRRETQYF.

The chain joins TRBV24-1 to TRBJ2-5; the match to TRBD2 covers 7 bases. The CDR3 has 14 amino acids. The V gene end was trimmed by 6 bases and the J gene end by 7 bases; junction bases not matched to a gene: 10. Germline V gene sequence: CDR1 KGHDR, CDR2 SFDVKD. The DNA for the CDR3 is TGTGCCACCAGTAGTGCGGGGAGCGGGGCGACCCAGTACTTC. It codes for CATSSAGSGATQYF.

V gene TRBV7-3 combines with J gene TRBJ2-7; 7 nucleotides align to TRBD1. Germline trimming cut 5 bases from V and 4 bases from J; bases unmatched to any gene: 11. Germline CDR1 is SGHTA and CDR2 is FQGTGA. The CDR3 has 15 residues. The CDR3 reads CASSREPGQRYEQYF. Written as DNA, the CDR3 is TGTGCCAGCAGCCGGGAACCGGGACAGCGGTACGAGCAGTACTTC.